Presented here are 18 T cell receptor beta chains from one specimen sequenced in a study of Graves' ophthalmopathy and Graves' hyperthyroidism. RNA transcripts were the source from which TCR beta CDR3 regions were amplified. HTBI-primed RT-PCR formed the first round, and a multiplex PCR formed the second. TCRdb re-called the multiplex PCR reads with MiXCR, one entry per CDR3 protein. Counted here are a few hundred thousand distinct CDR3 sequences, less than 45% occurring once; the ten biggest clones make up roughly 4%. Material: peripheral blood or thyroid tissue (not recorded which). Receptors were obtained from an adult man with Graves' hyperthyroidism.

The chain uses TRBV7-6 and TRBJ1-1; D is uncertain. Trimming removed 0 bases from V and 3 bases from J, with 8 bases in between. Germline CDR1 is SGHVS and CDR2 is FNYEAQ. This CDR3 has 14 amino acids. The CDR3, as DNA: TGTGCCAGCAGCTTAGCGGTCATGGACACTGAAGCTTTCTTT. It is translated as CASSLAVMDTEAFF.

This rearrangement joins TRBV7-9 to TRBJ2-7, with 7 nucleotides matching TRBD2. The CDR3 spans 14 residues. The J segment lost 11 bases and the V segment lost 6 bases, leaving 16 bases of the junction unmatched. Germline loops: CDR1 SEHNR, CDR2 FQNEAQ (reference sequence). The CDR3 DNA follows: TGTGCCAGCAGTCCTACGCGGGGGAGGACCGGGGAGTACTTC. It is translated as CASSPTRGRTGEYF.

This chain joins TRBV6-5 and TRBJ1-1; a possible D gene is TRBD1 (6 bases). This CDR3 region has 15 residues. Trimming removed 5 bases at V and 1 base at J, with 14 bases between. In germline, CDR1 is MNHEY, CDR2 SVGAGI. The CDR3, as DNA: TGTGCCAGCAGTGACCACCAGGGGCCGAACACTGAAGCTTTCTTT. Residues: CASSDHQGPNTEAFF.

For this clonotype: One base away lies a much larger clone, so this may be a sequencing read error. V gene TRBV7-9 combines with J gene TRBJ2-2; a possible D gene is TRBD1 (5 bases). Per the germline V gene, CDR1 is SEHNR and CDR2 is FQNEAQ (reference sequence). The CDR3 spans 15 residues. V was clipped by 6 bases and J by 4 bases, with 15 bases between them. The CDR3 bases are TGTGCCAGCAGTTACGACAGAGCGAGCACCGGGGAGCTGTTTTTT. Amino acid sequence: CASSYDRASTGELFF.

V is TRBV24-1 and J is TRBJ2-1, with 12 bases fitting TRBD2. This CDR3 has 16 residues. Germline V lookup: CDR1 KGHDR, CDR2 SFDVKD. V was clipped by 4 bases and J by 8 bases; unmatched bases: 8. The CDR3 region is CATSDPGLAGWDEQFF. Written as DNA, the CDR3 is TGTGCCACCAGTGACCCCGGACTAGCGGGATGGGATGAGCAGTTCTTC.

V and J are TRBV11-2 and TRBJ2-6; tentative D call: TRBD1 (6 bases). Trimming removed 4 bases at V and 4 bases at J, with 17 bases between. The CDR3 contains 17 residues. The germline gives CDR1 SGHAT, CDR2 FQNNGV. The CDR3 DNA is TGTGCCAGCAGCTCACTCAGGGGCAACACCGGGGCCAACGTCCTGACTTTC. As protein: CASSSLRGNTGANVLTF.

This chain links TRBV10-2 with TRBJ2-2, with a tentative D call TRBD2 (5 bases). Germline V gives CDR1 WSHSY, CDR2 SAAADI. With 6 bases removed from V and 0 bases from J, the gap between germline ends came to 11 bases. This CDR3 spans 15 amino acids. The CDR3 loop reads CASSRGEANTGELFF. For the CDR3, the DNA is TGCGCCAGCAGCCGGGGAGAAGCGAACACCGGGGAGCTGTTTTTT.

This clonotype was observed a few times. This sequence joins TRBV5-1 and TRBJ2-5; 8 bases are shared with TRBD1. J gave up 5 bases and V 4 bases, and 4 bases lay outside the gene matches. The CDR3 is 13 residues long. Germline V lookup: CDR1 SGHRS, CDR2 YFSETQ. This CDR3 is CASSAGTGETQYF. Here the CDR3 DNA reads TGCGCCAGCAGCGCCGGGACAGGCGAGACCCAGTACTTC.

The chain's CDR3 is CSAGGGGLYNEQFF. CDR3 DNA: TGCAGTGCTGGAGGTGGGGGCCTCTACAATGAGCAGTTCTTC. The genes are TRBV20-1 and TRBJ2-1, with D perhaps TRBD1 (6 bases). V shed 5 bases and J shed 3 bases, with 14 bases lying between them. Per germline, CDR1 DFQATT and CDR2 SNEGSKA (reference sequence). The CDR3 extends over 14 amino acids.

Turning to this clonotype: This sequence may be a read error, since a much larger clone differs from it by one base. The chain has TRBV20-1 and TRBJ2-5; 13 nucleotides match TRBD2. Per germline, CDR1 DFQATT and CDR2 SNEGSKA (reference sequence). This CDR3 comprises 16 residues. V lost 2 bases to trimming and J lost 5 bases; unmatched junction nucleotides: 8. CDR3 amino acids: CSARPGLAGDGETQYF. The DNA for the CDR3 is TGCAGTGCTAGACCCGGACTAGCGGGAGATGGGGAGACCCAGTACTTC.

V usage is TRBV29-1 and J usage is TRBJ1-1; 7 bases are shared with TRBD1. The CDR3 runs to 14 residues. Trimming took 0 bases from V and 2 from J; bases not matched to a gene: 3. CDR1 is SQVTM and CDR2 is ANQGSEA in the germline V gene. The CDR3 region is CSVEDNRGNTEAFF. The DNA of the CDR3 is TGCAGCGTTGAAGACAACAGGGGAAACACTGAAGCTTTCTTT.

Worth noting for this clonotype: A read error may produce the germline difference seen at one junction end. The J gene is TRBJ1-2, the V gene TRBV12-3 or TRBV12-4; 9 bases fit TRBD1. This CDR3 region has 11 residues. Here the CDR3 reads CASSGGTGPKF. DNA of the CDR3: TGTGCCAGCAGTGGAGGGACAGGGCCCAAATTC.

Points on this clonotype: A much larger clonotype is one base distant, so this may be a read error. The chain combines TRBV5-1 with TRBJ1-1; TRBD1 agrees at 8 bases. Germline V gives CDR1 SGHRS, CDR2 YFSETQ. This CDR3 has 14 residues. With V trimmed by 4 bases and J by 5 bases, 7 bases remained unmatched. CDR3 DNA sequence: TGCGCCAGCAGCACGGACAGGGAGTTTACTGAAGCTTTCTTT. Its protein is CASSTDREFTEAFF. Combining the CDR3 with reference TRBV5-1 and TRBJ1-1 gives the whole variable domain KAGVTQTPRYLIKTRGQQVTLSCSPISGHRSVSWYQQTPGQGLQFLFEYFSETQRNKGNFPGRFSGRQFSNSRSEMNVSTLELGDSALYLCASSTDREFTEAFFGQGTRLTVV.

This clonotype was picked up many times. The CDR3 loop reads CASSGLAGVKTQYF. The CDR3 DNA follows: TGTGCCAGCAGCGGACTAGCGGGAGTTAAGACCCAGTACTTC. The chain has TRBV2 and TRBJ2-5, with 13 positions matching TRBD2. Germline V gene lookup returns CDR1 SNHLY and CDR2 FYNNEI. The CDR3 extends over 14 amino acids. Losses at the gene ends were 6 bases for V and 6 bases for J; bases not matched to a gene: 4.

The sample holds many counts of this clonotype. V gene TRBV5-1 combines with J gene TRBJ1-1; perhaps TRBD1 as D (6 bases). CDR1 and CDR2 (germline): SGHRS, YFSETQ. Trimming removed 7 bases from V and 6 bases from J, with 16 bases in between. The CDR3 totals 13 residues. CDR3 DNA sequence: TGCGCCAGCTCATATAGCCGGACAGCTGAAGCTTTCTTT. It translates to CASSYSRTAEAFF.

This clonotype was seen at least ten times. The chain has TRBV7-2 and TRBJ2-7; weak D call: TRBD2 (6 bases). This CDR3 is 14 amino acids long. V was clipped by 5 bases and J by 6 bases, with 17 bases between them. CDR1 is SGHTA and CDR2 is FQGNSA in the germline V gene. The CDR3 loop reads CASSPLGGVSEQYF. The CDR3 region has the DNA TGTGCCAGCAGCCCCCTCGGAGGGGTCAGCGAGCAGTACTTC. Based on the CDR3 plus reference TRBV7-2 and TRBJ2-7, the full variable domain is GAGVSQSPSNKVTEKGKDVELRCDPISGHTALYWYRQSLGQGLEFLIYFQGNSAPDKSGLPSDRFSAERTGGSVSTLTIQRTQQEDSAVYLCASSPLGGVSEQYFGPGTRLTVT.

This clonotype was counted a few times. The final CDR3 position lacks the conserved phenylalanine or tryptophan, pointing to a likely read error. No DNA is shown, since the ends of the CDR3 on it are uncertain; the CDR3 is the one TCRdb lists. The chain combines TRBV7-2 with TRBJ2-6; TRBD2, the table's D call, lacks a check against the DNA. Both ends counted, the CDR3 spans 8 residues. Per the germline V gene, CDR1 is SGHTA and CDR2 is FQGNSA. CDR3: CASSLGTS.

This clonotype was observed a handful of times. V and J are TRBV7-8 and TRBJ2-7; TRBD1 matches 10 bases. Germline trimming cut 1 base from V and 6 bases from J; bases unmatched to any gene: 6. The CDR3 is 15 amino acids. CDR1 SGHVS and CDR2 FQNEAQ come from the germline V gene. The chain's CDR3 is CASSLGGTGDREQYF. CDR3 in DNA: TGTGCCAGCAGCTTAGGCGGGACAGGGGATCGCGAGCAGTACTTC.